A single sample is the source of the 25 T cell receptor beta chains below, sequenced in a study of T-cell reconstitution after alpha-beta-depleted transplantation in children. The authors prepared the TCRbeta library with unique molecular identifiers. TCRdb independently ran MiXCR on the PCR reads; one entry per CDR3 protein. The table shows fewer than 750,000 distinct CDR3 sequences, with over 20% occurring only once. Sequences were derived from PBMCs, sampled before TCRalphabeta/CD19-depleted stem cell transplant. The receptors originated from a boy in the first two years of life with Wiskott-Aldrich syndrome, due to receive a stem cell transplant.

The chain links TRBV12-3 or TRBV12-4 to TRBJ2-3; weak D call: TRBD2 (6 bases). V gave up 7 bases and J gave up 7 bases, with 15 bases separating them. There are 13 residues in the CDR3. Here the CDR3 DNA reads TGTGCCAGCACCATAGCGGTCCAGAATACGCAGTATTTT. It encodes CASTIAVQNTQYF.

The chain couples TRBV6-5 to TRBJ2-1, with D tentatively TRBD2 (6 bases). V was clipped by 8 bases and J by 9 bases, with 14 bases between them. CDR1 is MNHEY, CDR2 SVGAGI, per germline. The CDR3 runs 12 residues. The CDR3 region is CASAGGVTEQFF. The DNA for the CDR3 is TGTGCCAGCGCAGGCGGGGTCACTGAGCAGTTCTTC.

The rearrangement links TRBV12-3 or TRBV12-4 to TRBJ2-5; TRBD2 agrees at 7 bases. V lost 1 base, J lost 6 bases, and 11 bases stayed unmatched. This CDR3 spans 16 amino acids. The CDR3 loop reads CASSLEGTTIGKTQYF. CDR3 bases: TGTGCCAGCAGTTTAGAGGGGACTACCATCGGGAAGACCCAGTACTTC.

This clonotype was found a few times. V is TRBV29-1 and J is TRBJ2-5; the D gene could be TRBD1 or TRBD2 (5 bases each). The CDR3 is 15 residues long. V was cut by 7 bases and J by 5 bases, with 23 bases left in between. CDR1 and CDR2 from the germline V gene are SQVTM and ANQGSEA. The CDR3 reads CSAHPSGRSPETQYF. Written as DNA, the CDR3 is TGCAGCGCCCACCCATCGGGACGGTCACCCGAGACCCAGTACTTC.

This chain joins TRBV5-1 and TRBJ2-7; D unclear. The V and J ends lost 0 bases and 6 bases respectively, with 10 bases between them. The CDR3 consists of 13 residues. The germline V gene has CDR1 SGHRS and CDR2 YFSETQ. CDR3 nucleotides: TGCGCCAGCAGCTTGGAAGGATTCGGCGAGCAGTACTTC. It translates to CASSLEGFGEQYF.

This chain links TRBV10-3 with TRBJ2-5, with D tentatively TRBD1 (5 bases). Trimming cost V 2 bases and J 7 bases, with 11 bases left between them. CDR3 length equals 13 residues. Germline V lookup: CDR1 ENHRY, CDR2 SYGVKD. CDR3: CAISEAQGGTQYF. In DNA, the CDR3 is TGTGCCATCAGTGAGGCCCAGGGCGGGACCCAGTACTTC.

The chain couples TRBV20-1 to TRBJ2-5, with unresolved D. V lost 6 bases and J 5 bases, leaving 13 bases between the germline ends. This CDR3 has 12 amino acids. CDR1 is DFQATT, CDR2 SNEGSKA, per germline (reference sequence). This CDR3 is CSAQWRKETQYF. The DNA for the CDR3 is TGCAGTGCCCAATGGCGGAAGGAGACCCAGTACTTC.

This clonotype was counted only a few times. The chain combines TRBV5-1 with TRBJ2-1; 9 bases fit TRBD1. This CDR3 comprises 14 residues. Germline assignment: CDR1 SGHRS and CDR2 YFSETQ. Trimming took 3 bases from V and 5 from J; bases not matched to a gene: 3. The DNA of the CDR3 is TGCGCCAGCAGCTCACAGGGGGCGCACAATGAGCAGTTCTTC. Amino acid sequence: CASSSQGAHNEQFF.

This clonotype was counted between two and nine times. The V call is TRBV19, the J call TRBJ2-1; 12 bases match TRBD2. The CDR3 runs to 16 residues. V was clipped by 5 bases and J by 8 bases; unmatched bases: 10. Germline lookup yields CDR1 LNHDA and CDR2 SQIVND (reference sequence). Here the CDR3 DNA reads TGTGCCAGTAGTCCCTTGACTAGCGGGAGAGGAGATGAGCAGTTCTTC. This codes for CASSPLTSGRGDEQFF.

This clonotype was detected once. The V and J genes are TRBV5-1 and TRBJ2-3; no reliable D call. There are 13 residues in the CDR3. V was clipped by 1 base and J by 5 bases, with 8 bases between them. The germline CDR1 and CDR2 sequences are SGHRS and YFSETQ. The CDR3 DNA reads as TGCGCCAGCAGCTTGTCGGCGGTAGATACGCAGTATTTT. Its protein is CASSLSAVDTQYF.

This clonotype was detected only a few times. The chain employs TRBV5-1 and TRBJ2-1, with D unclear. V shed 0 bases and J shed 0 bases, with 13 bases lying between them. The CDR3 has 17 amino acids. Germline loops: CDR1 SGHRS, CDR2 YFSETQ. In nucleotides, the CDR3 is TGCGCCAGCAGCTTGGGGGCCGCATCAAGCTCCTACAATGAGCAGTTCTTC. It specifies CASSLGAASSSYNEQFF. Full variable domain (outside the CDR3, taken from reference TRBV5-1 and TRBJ2-1): KAGVTQTPRYLIKTRGQQVTLSCSPISGHRSVSWYQQTPGQGLQFLFEYFSETQRNKGNFPGRFSGRQFSNSRSEMNVSTLELGDSALYLCASSLGAASSSYNEQFFGPGTRLTVL.

The CDR3 DNA is TGTGCCAGCAGCCCGACAGGGTTTTTCAACAATCAGCCCCAGCATTTT. Translated, it gives CASSPTGFFNNQPQHF. J is TRBJ1-5 and V is TRBV7-8, with 7 positions matching TRBD1. V was pared by 5 bases and J by 3 bases, with 10 bases of the junction left unmatched. The CDR3 loop spans 16 amino acids. Germline lookup yields CDR1 SGHVS and CDR2 FQNEAQ.

This clonotype showed up just a few times. This rearrangement joins TRBV5-1 to TRBJ1-4; D not certain. Trimming left V 0 bases short and J 7 bases short, with 13 bases between. The CDR3 contains 15 residues. Germline V gene data show CDR1 as SGHRS and CDR2 as YFSETQ. This CDR3 is CASSLALDRFEKLFF. The CDR3 DNA is TGCGCCAGCAGCTTGGCGCTTGATAGGTTTGAAAAACTGTTTTTT.

This clonotype was seen more than once but under ten times. The rearrangement joins TRBV4-1 to TRBJ1-4; D is perhaps TRBD1 (5 bases). The CDR3 runs 15 residues. Trimming shortened V by 2 bases and J by 6 bases, and 13 bases separated the two germline ends. CDR1 is MGHRA and CDR2 is YSYEKL in the germline V gene. DNA of the CDR3: TGCGCCAGCAGCCAATCTGACAGTCCGTATGAAAAACTGTTTTTT. Translated: CASSQSDSPYEKLFF.

This clonotype was observed a single time. The J gene is TRBJ2-7, the V gene TRBV12-3 or TRBV12-4; maybe TRBD2 (6 bases). Trimming shortened V by 6 bases and J by 0 bases, and 15 bases separated the two germline ends. This CDR3 is 15 amino acids long. CDR3 region: CASSRPSVYSYEQYF. Here the CDR3 DNA reads TGTGCCAGCAGCCGGCCTAGCGTATACTCCTACGAGCAGTACTTC.

This clonotype was seen a single time. The rearrangement joins TRBV5-1 to TRBJ2-5, with D possibly being TRBD2 (5 bases). The CDR3 has 13 amino acids. From germline, CDR1 is SGHRS and CDR2 YFSETQ. Trimming cost V 2 bases and J 4 bases, with 9 bases left between them. For the CDR3, the DNA is TGCGCCAGCAGCTTTAGCGTCCCAGAGACCCAGTACTTC. This codes for CASSFSVPETQYF.

The table lists this clonotype with a few counts. This chain uses TRBV28 with TRBJ2-1; 9 bases are shared with TRBD1. Germline CDR1 MDHEN, CDR2 SYDVKM. The length of the CDR3 is 16 residues. The J segment lost 5 bases and the V segment lost 2 bases, leaving 7 bases of the junction unmatched. The CDR3 is CASSLLRDRDHNEQFF. CDR3 DNA sequence: TGTGCCAGCAGTTTACTGCGGGACAGGGACCACAATGAGCAGTTCTTC.

This clonotype came up a few times. V is TRBV27 and J is TRBJ1-4; no definite D call. The length of the CDR3 is 17 residues. Germline V gene lookup returns CDR1 MNHEY and CDR2 SMNVEV (reference sequence). V lost 5 bases, J lost 7 bases, and 23 bases lay in between. The CDR3 bases are TGTGCCAGCAGTCACCTTTTGGCAGGAGGACGGGGTGAAAAACTGTTTTTT. It is translated as CASSHLLAGGRGEKLFF.

The chain carries TRBV3-1 and TRBJ2-4; a possible D gene is TRBD2 (6 bases). The CDR3 extends over 13 amino acids. Trimming took 3 bases from V and 8 from J, leaving 11 bases between them. Germline CDR1 LGHDT, CDR2 YNNKEL (reference sequence). The CDR3 region has the DNA TGTGCCAGCAGCCACACTAGCAGCGACATTCAGTACTTC. Translated: CASSHTSSDIQYF.

The sample holds a few counts of this clonotype. V and J are TRBV7-2 and TRBJ2-1; D is possibly TRBD2 (5 bases). The germline CDR1 and CDR2 sequences are SGHTA and FQGNSA. The CDR3 sequence is 16 residues long. The germline V and J ends were trimmed by 6 bases and 0 bases, with 15 bases remaining between them. The CDR3 nucleotides read TGTGCCAGCAGTAAAAGCGGCGCGAGCTCCTACAATGAGCAGTTCTTC. As protein: CASSKSGASSYNEQFF.

The chain has TRBV7-2 and TRBJ2-1; no clear D gene. The V gene lost 2 bases and the J gene lost 4 bases, with 18 bases spanning the gap. The CDR3 consists of 17 residues. Germline CDR1 reads SGHTA; CDR2 reads FQGNSA. For the CDR3, the DNA is TGTGCCAGCAGCTTAAGGCCTGGTCGCGGACCGTACAATGAGCAGTTCTTC. Its translation: CASSLRPGRGPYNEQFF.

This clonotype was seen a few times. The chain couples TRBV20-1 to TRBJ2-1; D is perhaps TRBD2 (6 bases). Trimming pared 3 bases from V and 3 bases from J, leaving 12 bases between. The CDR3 contains 14 residues. Germline V gives CDR1 DFQATT, CDR2 SNEGSKA (reference sequence). The CDR3 DNA reads TGCAGTGCTAGCGTGGCGGGACTCTACAATGAGCAGTTCTTC. Protein: CSASVAGLYNEQFF.

This rearrangement joins TRBV27 to TRBJ2-1, with 8 positions matching TRBD2. The CDR3 consists of 14 residues. Germline-derived CDR1 and CDR2 are MNHEY and SMNVEV (reference sequence). Losses at the gene ends were 8 bases for V and 6 bases for J; bases not matched to a gene: 9. The CDR3 region is CASVGKREFNEQFF. The DNA of the CDR3 is TGTGCCAGCGTAGGGAAGCGGGAGTTCAATGAGCAGTTCTTC.

The V call is TRBV29-1, the J call TRBJ2-1; D unresolved. CDR3 length: 12 residues. Germline loops: CDR1 SQVTM, CDR2 ANQGSEA. V was pared by 0 bases and J by 8 bases, with 8 bases between. CDR3 sequence: CSVEEDSHEQFF. The DNA for the CDR3 is TGCAGCGTTGAAGAGGATAGTCATGAGCAGTTCTTC.

The genes are TRBV7-3 and TRBJ2-1; 10 nucleotides line up with TRBD2. The ends lost 1 base at V and 5 bases at J; junction bases unmatched: 5. This CDR3 spans 16 amino acids. The V gene's germline CDR1 is SGHTA and CDR2 FQGTGA. CDR3 sequence reads: CASSLNSGRLDNEQFF. The CDR3 DNA reads as TGTGCCAGCAGCTTAAATAGCGGGAGGTTGGACAATGAGCAGTTCTTC.